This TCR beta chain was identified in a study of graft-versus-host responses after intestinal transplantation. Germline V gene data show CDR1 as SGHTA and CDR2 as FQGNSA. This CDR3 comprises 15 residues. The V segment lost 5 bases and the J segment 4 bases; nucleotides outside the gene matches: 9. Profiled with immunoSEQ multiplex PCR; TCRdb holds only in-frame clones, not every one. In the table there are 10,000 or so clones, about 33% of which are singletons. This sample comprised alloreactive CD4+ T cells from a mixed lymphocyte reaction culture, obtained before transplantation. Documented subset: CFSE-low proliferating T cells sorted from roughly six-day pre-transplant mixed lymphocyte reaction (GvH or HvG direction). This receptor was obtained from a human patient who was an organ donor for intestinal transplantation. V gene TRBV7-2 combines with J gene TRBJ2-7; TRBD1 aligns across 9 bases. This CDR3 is CASSTDRGAIYEQYF. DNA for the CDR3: TGTGCCAGCAGCACGGACAGGGGTGCAATTTACGAGCAGTACTTC.